These 9 T cell receptor beta chains were sequenced from one sample in a study of blood T cell repertoires in COVID-19. Repertoires were generated with immunoSEQ multiplex PCR, while TCRdb's copy carries only in-frame clones and drops some. The data contain about 280,000 clones, roughly 87% of them singletons. The sequencing sample was made of peripheral blood. The receptors were sampled from a man aged 18 to 30 with active or convalescent COVID-19.

A word on this clone: Mismatch with germline at one junction end may stem from a read error. V gene TRBV7-9 combines with J gene TRBJ2-7; TRBD1 agrees at 7 bases. Germline-derived CDR1 and CDR2 are SEHNR and FQNEAQ (reference sequence). This CDR3 comprises 16 residues. CDR3 in DNA: TGTGCCAGCAGCTACCAACAGGGGACGACCTCCCACGAGCAGTACTTC. Translated: CASSYQQGTTSHEQYF.

This CDR3 is CASSVRLAGQETQYF. In DNA form, the CDR3 reads TGTGCCAGCAGCGTACGACTAGCGGGTCAAGAGACCCAGTACTTC. This sequence joins TRBV3-1 (or the pseudogene TRBV3-2) and TRBJ2-5; 10 positions match TRBD2. V shed 5 bases and J 2 bases; nucleotides not matched to a gene: 5. Germline CDR1 and CDR2: LGHDT and YNNKEL (reference sequence). The CDR3 is made up of 15 amino acids.

J is TRBJ2-5 and V is TRBV5-1; TRBD2 agrees at 12 bases. The CDR3 has 14 amino acids. With 4 bases clipped from V and 4 bases from J, the junction kept 2 bases outside the gene matches. Germline CDR1 and CDR2: SGHRS and YFSETQ. The CDR3 DNA follows: TGCGCCAGCAGCATGACTAGCGGGGGAGAGACCCAGTACTTC. It specifies CASSMTSGGETQYF. Based on the CDR3 plus reference TRBV5-1 and TRBJ2-5, the full variable domain is KAGVTQTPRYLIKTRGQQVTLSCSPISGHRSVSWYQQTPGQGLQFLFEYFSETQRNKGNFPGRFSGRQFSNSRSEMNVSTLELGDSALYLCASSMTSGGETQYFGPGTRLLVL.

This clone was seen only a few times. V and J are TRBV7-9 and TRBJ2-2, with D perhaps TRBD2 (5 bases). Between the trimmed V and J ends, which lost 5 bases and 5 bases, there was a span of 15 bases. The CDR3 loop spans 15 amino acids. The germline CDR1 and CDR2 sequences are SEHNR and FQNEAQ (reference sequence). CDR3 nucleotides: TGTGCCAGCAGCCCGGGATCCTCACCAACCGGGGAGCTGTTTTTT. Translation gives CASSPGSSPTGELFF.

V and J are TRBV5-6 and TRBJ1-3, with 7 bases matching TRBD1. The junction had 4 bases not matched to a gene; V was cut back by 5 bases and J by 2 bases. Germline CDR1 reads SGHDT; CDR2 reads YYEEEE. CDR3 length: 14 residues. The CDR3 reads CASSSGTAGNTIYF. CDR3 coding DNA: TGTGCCAGCAGTTCCGGGACAGCTGGAAACACCATATATTTT. Together with reference TRBV5-6 and TRBJ1-3, the CDR3 gives the full variable domain: DAGVTQSPTHLIKTRGQQVTLRCSPKSGHDTVSWYQQALGQGPQFIFQYYEEEERQRGNFPDRFSGHQFPNYSSELNVNALLLGDSALYLCASSSGTAGNTIYFGEGSWLTVV.

V and J are TRBV3-1 (or the pseudogene TRBV3-2) and TRBJ2-5, with 9 nucleotides matching TRBD2. The J segment lost 0 bases and the V segment lost 5 bases, leaving 7 bases of the junction unmatched. This CDR3 contains 16 residues. Germline assignment: CDR1 LGHDT and CDR2 YNNKEL (reference sequence). The CDR3 nucleotides are TGTGCCAGCAGCGACCTAGCGGGGCGATACCAAGAGACCCAGTACTTC. Amino acid sequence: CASSDLAGRYQETQYF.

The chain is built from TRBV7-2 and TRBJ2-7; tentatively, D is TRBD2 (5 bases). The CDR3 totals 14 residues. Germline-derived CDR1 and CDR2 are SGHTA and FQGNSA. Deletions cut 0 bases from V and 1 base from J, with 7 bases between. The CDR3 loop reads CASSLATSSYEQYF. The CDR3 DNA follows: TGTGCCAGCAGCTTAGCAACTAGTTCCTACGAGCAGTACTTC.

This clone was found once. The chain uses TRBV4-1 and TRBJ1-1; possibly TRBD1 for D (5 bases). The CDR3 loop spans 14 amino acids. Germline loops: CDR1 MGHRA, CDR2 YSYEKL. V shed 5 bases and J shed 4 bases, with 14 bases lying between them. CDR3: CASSSPTQGTEAFF. The CDR3 nucleotides read TGCGCCAGCAGCTCCCCCACCCAGGGCACTGAAGCTTTCTTT.

The V gene is TRBV3-1 (or the pseudogene TRBV3-2), the J gene TRBJ1-6, with 9 bases that match TRBD1. Losses at the gene ends were 1 base for V and 8 bases for J; bases not matched to a gene: 6. The CDR3 runs 16 residues. The germline V gene encodes CDR1 LGHDT and CDR2 YNNKEL (reference sequence). The CDR3 DNA follows: TGTGCCAGCAGCCAAGCCGGGACAGGGAAGGATTCACCCCTCCACTTT. Translation gives CASSQAGTGKDSPLHF.